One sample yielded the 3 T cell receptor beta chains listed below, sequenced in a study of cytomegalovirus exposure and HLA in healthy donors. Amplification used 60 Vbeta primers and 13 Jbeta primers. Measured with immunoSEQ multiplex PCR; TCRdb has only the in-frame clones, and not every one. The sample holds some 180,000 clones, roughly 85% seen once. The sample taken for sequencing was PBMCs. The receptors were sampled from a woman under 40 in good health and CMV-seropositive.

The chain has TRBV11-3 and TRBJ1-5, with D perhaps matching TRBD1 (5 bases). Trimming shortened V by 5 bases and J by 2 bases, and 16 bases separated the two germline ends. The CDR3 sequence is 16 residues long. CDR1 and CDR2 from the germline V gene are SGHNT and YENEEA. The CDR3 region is CASSRGFVLGNQPQHF. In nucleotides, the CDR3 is TGTGCCAGCAGCCGGGGGTTCGTTCTTGGCAATCAGCCCCAGCATTTT.

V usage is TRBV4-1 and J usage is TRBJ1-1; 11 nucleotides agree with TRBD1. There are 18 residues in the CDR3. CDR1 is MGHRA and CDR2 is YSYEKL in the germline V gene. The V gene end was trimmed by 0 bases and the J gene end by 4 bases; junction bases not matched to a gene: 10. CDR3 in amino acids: CASSQDLRTGGPATEAFF. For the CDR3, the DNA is TGCGCCAGCAGCCAAGATTTGAGGACAGGGGGCCCCGCCACTGAAGCTTTCTTT.

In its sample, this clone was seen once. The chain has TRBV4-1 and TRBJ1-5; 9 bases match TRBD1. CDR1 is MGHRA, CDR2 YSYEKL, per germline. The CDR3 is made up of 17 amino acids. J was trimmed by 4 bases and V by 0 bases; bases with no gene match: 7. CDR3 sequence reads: CASSQEVGGQGNQPQHF. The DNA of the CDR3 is TGCGCCAGCAGCCAAGAGGTGGGGGGACAGGGAAATCAGCCCCAGCATTTT.